The entry below describes one TCR beta chain. Its specificity is unknown. The data are from a study of blood T cells in healthy people across ages. This CDR3 has 13 amino acids. V dropped 3 bases and J dropped 5 bases, with 10 bases sitting between them. General study results and limits: TCR beta diversity tracked closely with naive T cell percentage.

Primed by a sample-barcoded 5' primer and a J-beta primer mix, a second PCR proceeded for about 7 to 11 cycles. Each of the samples gave a minimum of 2.5 million paired-end reads that contained CDR3. Each CDR3 protein gets one entry after TCRdb re-called the 5' RACE reads with MiXCR. In the table there are approximately 800,000 distinct CDR3 sequences, about a quarter of which are singletons. This sample was also put to use in a study of T cells of mothers and their children. As reported in that work: The TCR beta CDR3 read count exceeded 9 million for each mother and was about 3.1 million for each child. Related mother-child pairs shared slightly more overlap than unrelated pairs, but the difference was non-significant.

Sequenced sample: blood. The receptor's source is a boy aged 5-17 years in good health. The J gene is TRBJ2-5, the V gene TRBV12-3 or TRBV12-4; D is possibly TRBD2 (5 bases). The CDR3 bases are TGTGCCAGCAGTTTCGGGAAAGGGGAGACCCAGTACTTC. Translating it yields CASSFGKGETQYF.